This T cell receptor (beta chain) was recovered during a study of blood T cell repertoires in COVID-19. As for the study in general: Both acute and convalescent COVID-19 samples were obtained from the United States, Italy and Spain.

Individuals aged roughly 18 to 95 years were recruited from approximately 24 US areas. Cohorts were assigned according to the clinical history that participants reported. Original methodology: Reference gene primer amplification in the assay estimated nucleated cell counts. Sequencing was performed with immunoSEQ multiplex PCR; in TCRdb, only in-frame clones are kept and a portion is missing. The V and J calls and clone size come from that table; D and trimming were worked out from the DNA. This table has about 310,000 clones, roughly 91% appearing once. Germline lookup yields CDR1 SGHRS and CDR2 YFSETQ. The CDR3 is 17 residues long. Trimming cost V 0 bases and J 3 bases; bases outside gene matches: 11.

The J gene is TRBJ1-1, the V gene TRBV5-1; 7 positions agree with TRBD1. This sequence was found in a woman between 25 and 40 years old who had recovered from COVID-19. The specimen sequenced was PBMCs or T cells enriched from blood (not recorded which). The CDR3: CASSLGLGQKSDTEAFF. The CDR3 coding sequence is TGCGCCAGCAGCTTGGGACTGGGACAGAAGTCGGACACTGAAGCTTTCTTT.